This TCR beta chain came from a study of cytotoxic CD8 clonotypes in ibrutinib-treated CLL. Study information: Response was recorded as partial in 24 patients and complete in 2; at median 68 months, roughly 15 remained remitted and some 12 had progressed. Study results and caveats: Against age-matched healthy donors, baseline clonality ran higher and tracked circulating CD8+ T-cell counts.

Germline lookup yields CDR1 SGHVS and CDR2 FNYEAQ. The V end was cut by 1 base, the J end by 1 base, with 7 bases between. This CDR3 region has 14 residues. TCR beta libraries used around 1.8 micrograms of DNA from cryopreserved PBMCs. On this clone itself: Antigen unknown.

Data came from immunoSEQ multiplex PCR; TCRdb stores just in-frame clones and leaves some out. The sample lists some 50,000 clones, 45% to 70% seen once, with around 20% in the top ten. The sequence was obtained from a human donor with chronic lymphocytic leukemia. The J gene is TRBJ1-1, the V gene TRBV7-6; TRBD1 is a possible D gene (5 bases). The specimen was PBMCs, collected after 24 months of ibrutinib treatment. The DNA for the CDR3 is TGTGCCAGCAGCTTAGGGGACGGGAACACTGAAGCTTTCTTT. Its protein is CASSLGDGNTEAFF.